One and the same sample provided the 3 T cell receptor beta chains below, sequenced in a study of CD8 T cells in ankylosing spondylitis. One entry per CDR3 protein results from TCRdb running MiXCR on the 5' RACE reads. The profile shows approximately 220,000 distinct CDR3 sequences, 10% to 13% of them singletons. Sample: blood, either unsorted or a sorted T cell fraction (not recorded which). The source is a male donor with ankylosing spondylitis or in good health (not recorded which).

V and J are TRBV6-1 and TRBJ2-7; the D call may be TRBD1 or TRBD2 (5 bases each). Between the trimmed V and J ends, which lost 5 bases and 0 bases, there was a span of 14 bases. From germline, CDR1 is MNHNS and CDR2 SASEGT. The CDR3 sequence is 15 residues long. The CDR3 is CASSKPGPSSYEQYF. The CDR3 DNA reads as TGTGCCAGCAGTAAACCGGGACCGAGCTCCTACGAGCAGTACTTC.

This chain uses TRBV6-4 with TRBJ2-1; D might be TRBD2 (7 bases). Trimming took 4 bases from V and 4 from J, leaving 20 bases between them. Germline lookup yields CDR1 MRHNA and CDR2 SNTAGT. The CDR3 is made up of 17 amino acids. As DNA, the CDR3 is TGTGCCAGCAGTGTTAACGGGGGGCCCCTTACTTACAATGAGCAGTTCTTC. As protein: CASSVNGGPLTYNEQFF.

This clonotype was counted many times. The junction departs from germline at one end; a sequencing error may be responsible. The chain is built from TRBV20-1 and TRBJ2-3; no reliable D call. CDR3 length: 12 residues. Germline CDR1 DFQATT, CDR2 SNEGSKA (reference sequence). The CDR3 protein is CSARVSTDTQYF. CDR3 coding DNA: TGCAGTGCCAGAGTTAGCACAGATACGCAGTATTTT.